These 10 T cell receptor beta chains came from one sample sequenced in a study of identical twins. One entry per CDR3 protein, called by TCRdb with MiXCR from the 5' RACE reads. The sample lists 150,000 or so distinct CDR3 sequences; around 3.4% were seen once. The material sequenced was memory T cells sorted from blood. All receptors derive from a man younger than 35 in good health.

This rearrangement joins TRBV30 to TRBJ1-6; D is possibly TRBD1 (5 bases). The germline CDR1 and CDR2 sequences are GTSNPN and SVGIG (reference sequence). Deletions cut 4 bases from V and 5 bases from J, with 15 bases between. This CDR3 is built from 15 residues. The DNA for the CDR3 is TGTGCCTGGATCCCTCCGGGACCGCATAATTCACCCCTCCACTTT. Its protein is CAWIPPGPHNSPLHF.

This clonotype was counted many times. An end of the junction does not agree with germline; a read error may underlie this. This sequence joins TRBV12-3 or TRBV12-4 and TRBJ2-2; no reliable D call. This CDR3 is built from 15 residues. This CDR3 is CASNLVPANTGELFF. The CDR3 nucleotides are TGTGCCAGCAATTTAGTGCCGGCGAACACCGGGGAGCTGTTTTTT.

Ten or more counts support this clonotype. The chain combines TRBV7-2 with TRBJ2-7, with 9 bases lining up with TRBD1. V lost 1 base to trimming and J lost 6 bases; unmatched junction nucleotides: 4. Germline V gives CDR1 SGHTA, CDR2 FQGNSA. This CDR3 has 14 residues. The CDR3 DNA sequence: TGTGCCAGCAGCTTAGTTTTGGACAGGGGCGAGCAGTACGTC. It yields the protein CASSLVLDRGEQYV.

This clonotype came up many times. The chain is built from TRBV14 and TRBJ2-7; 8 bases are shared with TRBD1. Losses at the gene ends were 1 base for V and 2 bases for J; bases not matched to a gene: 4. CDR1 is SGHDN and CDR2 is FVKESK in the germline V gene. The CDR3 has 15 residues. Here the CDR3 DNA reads TGTGCCAGCAGCCAAGGACAGGGGAGGACCTACGAGCAGTACTTC. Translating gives CASSQGQGRTYEQYF.

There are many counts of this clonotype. Here the CDR3 DNA reads TGTGCCAGCAGCTTAGTACAGGGCCTAGGGAATGGCTACACCTTC. Protein product: CASSLVQGLGNGYTF. This rearrangement joins TRBV7-2 to TRBJ1-2; perhaps TRBD1 as D (6 bases). This CDR3 has 15 residues. CDR1 and CDR2 from the germline V gene are SGHTA and FQGNSA. Trimming left V 1 base short and J 6 bases short, with 15 bases between.

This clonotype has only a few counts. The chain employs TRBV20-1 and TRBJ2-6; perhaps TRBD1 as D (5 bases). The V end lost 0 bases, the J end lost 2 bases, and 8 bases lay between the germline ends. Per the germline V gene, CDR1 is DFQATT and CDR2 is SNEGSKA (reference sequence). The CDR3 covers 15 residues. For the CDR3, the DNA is TGCAGTGCTAGAGACAGGGAAACTGGGGCCAACGTCCTGACTTTC. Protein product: CSARDRETGANVLTF.

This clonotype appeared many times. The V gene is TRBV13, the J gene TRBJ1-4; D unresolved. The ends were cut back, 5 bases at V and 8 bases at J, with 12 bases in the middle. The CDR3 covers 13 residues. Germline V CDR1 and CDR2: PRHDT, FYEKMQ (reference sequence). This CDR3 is CASSPYSGEKLFF. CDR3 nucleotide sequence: TGTGCCAGCAGCCCCTATAGTGGGGAAAAACTGTTTTTT.

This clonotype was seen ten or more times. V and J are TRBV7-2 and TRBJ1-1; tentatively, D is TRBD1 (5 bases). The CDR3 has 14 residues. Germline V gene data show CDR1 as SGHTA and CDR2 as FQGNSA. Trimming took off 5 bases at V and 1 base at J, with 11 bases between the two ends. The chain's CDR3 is CASSPYDRNTEAFF. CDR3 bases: TGTGCCAGCAGCCCCTATGACAGGAACACTGAAGCTTTCTTT.

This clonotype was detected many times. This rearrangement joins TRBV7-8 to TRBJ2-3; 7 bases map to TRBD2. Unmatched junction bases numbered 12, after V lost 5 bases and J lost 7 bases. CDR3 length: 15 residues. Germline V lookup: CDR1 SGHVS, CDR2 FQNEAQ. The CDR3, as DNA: TGTGCCAGCAGCCCCCGATGGGAAGCGGGAAATACGCAGTATTTT. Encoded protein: CASSPRWEAGNTQYF.

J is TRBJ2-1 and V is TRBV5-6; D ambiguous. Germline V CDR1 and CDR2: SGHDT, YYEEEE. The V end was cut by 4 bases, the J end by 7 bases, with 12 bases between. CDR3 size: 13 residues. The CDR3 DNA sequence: TGTGCCAGCAGCGGTCACGGAGTGAATGAGCAGTTCTTC. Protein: CASSGHGVNEQFF. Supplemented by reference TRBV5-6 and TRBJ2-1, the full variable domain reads DAGVTQSPTHLIKTRGQQVTLRCSPKSGHDTVSWYQQALGQGPQFIFQYYEEEERQRGNFPDRFSGHQFPNYSSELNVNALLLGDSALYLCASSGHGVNEQFFGPGTRLTVL.